This T cell receptor beta chain stems from a study of cytomegalovirus exposure and HLA in healthy donors (dated 2017 in TCRdb). For the study in its entirety: According to an earlier analysis of several hundred of the donors, 150 million to 200 million T cells yielded 120 million or so unique TCR beta sequences and about 280 Gb of sequence data. Typing coverage differed by locus: A, B, C, DRB1 and DQB1 were typed in about 629-630 donors, DQA1 in about 560, DPA1 in 606, and DPB1 in roughly 450. Among the roughly 400 genotyped donors, approximately 77% belonged to the genetic ancestry cluster associated with self-reported Caucasian donors. The study was designed to test whether signatures of past pathogen exposure could be identified by cataloging public T cell receptors. A later analysis re-analyzed previously published TCR beta repertoires from roughly 600 donors and added high-resolution HLA genotyping to study TCR occurrence patterns. A few DR-DQ haplotypes were treated as single units for association and clustering because of strong linkage in the cohort. To predict cytomegalovirus infection status, the study brought together high-throughput TCR immunosequencing, statistical association of individual TCRs with disease status, and machine learning. Besides the first cohort of 666 subjects, a separate validation cohort made up of 120 different subjects was used. The study profiled the T cell repertoires of 500 to 800 subjects by immunosequencing and related them to cytomegalovirus serostatus. All discovery cohort repertoires had been generated on a single sequencing platform. In an earlier analysis of about 590 of the donors, high-throughput TCR beta sequencing was used to judge whether each TCR beta V gene segment behaved as functional or pseudogenic. In a later genetic analysis, genome-wide SNP genotypes for about 55% of the 666 donors were used, and that subset was treated as a discovery cohort. Among approximately 370 genotyped donors of the cohort, an average of about 240,000 unique TCR beta nucleotide sequences was sequenced per donor, of which 15% to 20% were non-productive. About 300 gigabases of sequencing data and 91 million or so unique TCR sequences made up an early release that covered over 550 HLA-typed donors. Donor age, sex, ethnicity and CMV serostatus were compiled alongside the repertoire data. Class I and class II HLA loci were covered by the typing at four-digit resolution. The later analysis used no new phenotypic data to find candidate immune exposures, relying instead on TCR beta sequences and their occurrence across donors. What the authors observed across the whole study: CMV serostatus was the only immune exposure information available for the cohort. According to a later genetic analysis, donors in an Asian-associated ancestry cluster had fewer N-insertions in productive TCRs than the roughly 700-donor mean. In a later analysis, about 17,000 TCR beta sequences were associated with specific HLA alleles at a false discovery rate of 0.05. Because counts were too low, roughly 17 rarely observed V segments, including chromosome 9 orphons, were left out of the earlier analysis of some 640 of the donors. Because HLA typing was unavailable for some donors at each locus, only the typed subset was used in association tests. In a later analysis, TCR association rates were found to vary across HLA loci, with the most associated TCRs seen for DRB1 alleles and the fewest for HLA-C alleles. In a later analysis, most CMV-associated TCR beta chains were found to appear HLA-restricted, with HLA associations seemingly driven largely by CMV exposure. Correlated functional status among segregating V segments might reflect linkage disequilibrium, but an unknown experimental factor could not be ruled out. The classifier was reported to diagnose cytomegalovirus status with high specificity and sensitivity in both the original and validation cohorts. V-gene and J-gene trimming of TCR beta chains was associated with a missense DCLRE1C variant in a later genetic analysis, and the association was replicated in an independent cohort. A further reported finding was that TCR beta sequences accurately predicted the HLA-A and HLA-B alleles for most subjects in the first cohort. The study listed approximately 150 TCR beta chains as associated with cytomegalovirus. In a later analysis, HLA-associated TCR beta chains were found to be more clonally expanded and to have lower generation probabilities than equally common non-associated chains. Presence/absence analyses assumed roughly uniform sequencing depth across donors, an assumption that may not hold. Strong co-occurrence of HLA alleles, especially DR and DQ, made assigning TCR associations to individual alleles difficult. Across donors, most TCR sequences were observed very rarely, whereas some public TCRs were present in many individuals. An earlier analysis of approximately 590 of the donors showed that most TCR beta V segments appeared in productive rearrangements either about 87% or about 30% of the time, which broadly matched IMGT annotations. In vitro tests confirmed that three of the cytomegalovirus-associated TCR beta chains recognize cytomegalovirus antigens. Only TCR beta chains were sequenced in this cohort, and the absence of alpha or paired-chain data limited detectable features. The 87-base-pair reads could not distinguish some IMGT-functional V segments, including TRBV6-2 and TRBV6-3, so those segments were excluded. A later analysis reported that several top co-occurrence clusters appeared linked to parvovirus B19, influenza, CMV and Epstein-Barr virus. It was suggested by the authors that the approach could potentially be generalized to other disease states and immunological phenotypes. The sequencing pipeline was judged likely to have produced a cluster of highly shared sequence variants as a technical artifact.

CDR1 and CDR2, looked up from the germline V gene (reference sequence), are LNHNV and YYDKDF. V loses 4 bases of germline sequence and J loses 6 bases, and the interval between the two ends is 16 bases. CDR3 length: 14 amino acids, cysteine to phenylalanine. Only the CDR3 DNA is retained, 42 bases long and in frame from the first base. The cohort was made up of roughly 670 healthy bone marrow donors. At the time of sampling, every cohort member was nominally healthy, though immune exposures that went unrecorded were likely present. The donor was CMV seropositive and was included in the group of some 290 seropositive cohort members. Every donor gave a peripheral blood sample, and the peripheral blood mononuclear cells from that sample were used for TCR beta sequencing. Genomic DNA extraction from the blood cell samples was performed with the Qiagen DNeasy Blood Extraction Kit. On this clone: Its specific antigen is unknown.

The library was made by the immunoSEQ multiplex PCR assay. For the multiplex PCR, a mixture combining 60 forward primers for TCR Vbeta segments and 13 reverse primers for TCR Jbeta segments was used. A multiplex PCR assay on genomic DNA amplified the CDR3 region of rearranged TCR beta genes. On the Illumina HiSeq System, the amplified TCR beta libraries were sequenced as 87-base-pair reads. The original pipeline was this. Across the 500 to 700 repertoires, a later analysis counted tens of millions of unique TCR beta chains, 8.5 million to 12 million of which were shared by at least two donors. Raw reads were error-corrected and collapsed into unique sequences with a nearest-neighbor algorithm that merged closely related sequences to remove PCR and sequencing errors. V, D and J gene segments were assigned by aligning CDR3 sequences to IMGT reference sequences. Each retained sequence needed at least a six-nucleotide match to both a V gene segment and a J gene segment. Rearrangements were called productive when the CDR3 lacked stop codons and stayed in frame with V and J; all others were non-productive. CDR3 was defined according to IMGT convention as the region running from the second conserved V-encoded cysteine to the conserved J-encoded phenylalanine. The earlier analysis of about 500 of the donors excluded sequences that lacked an unambiguous match to a single V gene segment. An earlier analysis of some 610 of the donors called V segments functional above 56.7% productive rearrangements and segregating when the between-donor standard deviation exceeded 5%. A statistical classification framework was developed to diagnose cytomegalovirus status using the catalog of TCR beta chain sequences. V and J gene assignment, in a later analysis, came from comparing TCR nucleotide sequences with IMGT/GENE-DB human TR gene sequences. Using the TCRdist pipeline, a later analysis assigned CDR3 sequences along with most-parsimonious VDJ recombination scenarios. In a later analysis, each TCR beta chain was defined by its CDR3 amino acid sequence together with its V-gene family, and reads lacking a unique V-gene family were excluded. In a later analysis, a few hundred highly shared, low-generation-probability nucleotide sequences were removed to address suspected cross-contamination and a sequencing artifact. A later analysis calculated a clonal expansion index for each public chain from normalized within-repertoire ranks of inferred template counts. A later analysis computed generation probabilities with a VDJ recombination model fitted to out-of-frame rearrangements, and checked the results against IGoR. In a later analysis, hypergeometric tests were used to score TCR-TCR, TCR-HLA and TCR-CMV co-occurrence, with a repertoire-size bias correction applied to TCR pairs. In a later analysis, false discovery rates were estimated by permuting HLA or CMV assignments 20 times. In a later analysis, co-occurring TCRs were grouped using DBSCAN, and TCRdist sequence similarity was added for clustering within HLA-allele-positive subsets. Repertoires with fewer than 30,000 or more than 120,000 public chains were left out of co-occurrence clustering, as were five repertoires with anomalous nucleotide sharing. The table was pulled from immuneACCESS by TCRdb, which kept in-frame rearrangements only. Such tables lose some clones; where checked, under half of the loss comes from unresolved V genes, and the rest has no known cause. For V, J and clone size, that table is used; D and trimming come from the DNA. The sample table includes tens of thousands of clones. Together, the top ten hold approximately 3.6% of the sample.

The TCR was taken from a woman aged 40 to 49 in good health and CMV-seropositive. The rearranged chain carries TRBV15 and TRBJ2-7, with TRBD1 perhaps the D gene, on 6 matching bases. Sequencing was performed on PBMCs. The sequenced DNA: TGTGCCACCAGCATTAGACCCATAGGGGGCGAGCAGTACTTC. Translated, this gives CATSIRPIGGEQYF.